The 14 T cell receptor beta chains below come from one sample, sequenced in a study of blood T cell repertoires in COVID-19. Clones were read by immunoSEQ multiplex PCR, and TCRdb kept only the in-frame ones, dropping some. The top ten clones hold 15% to 20% of a sample with around 200,000 clones, less than 90% of them seen once. The specimen was peripheral blood. The receptor source for this set is a woman older than 75 with active or convalescent COVID-19.

The genes are TRBV4-1 and TRBJ1-3, with D unclear. This CDR3 comprises 16 residues. The germline gives CDR1 MGHRA, CDR2 YSYEKL. The ends were cut back, 1 base at V and 0 bases at J, with 10 bases in the middle. CDR3 sequence: CASSQGFRSSGNTIYF. The CDR3 DNA reads as TGCGCCAGCAGCCAAGGGTTTCGGTCCTCTGGAAACACCATATATTTT.

This rearrangement joins TRBV2 to TRBJ2-1; 13 bases agree with TRBD2. This CDR3 is 14 amino acids long. Losses at the gene ends were 9 bases for V and 9 bases for J; bases not matched to a gene: 8. Germline CDR1 reads SNHLY; CDR2 reads FYNNEI. The CDR3 spells CASTSGRASGEQFF. The CDR3 DNA is TGTGCCAGTACTAGCGGGAGGGCCTCAGGTGAGCAGTTCTTC. The whole variable domain, filled in from reference TRBV2 and TRBJ2-1, reads EPEVTQTPSHQVTQMGQEVILRCVPISNHLYFYWYRQILGQKVEFLVSFYNNEISEKSEIFDDQFSVERPDGSNFTLKIRSTKLEDSAMYFCASTSGRASGEQFFGPGTRLTVL.

The chain recombines TRBV2 with TRBJ2-7; TRBD1 matches 10 bases. Germline V CDR1 and CDR2: SNHLY, FYNNEI. The CDR3 is made up of 14 amino acids. J gave up 6 bases and V 6 bases, and 8 bases lay outside the gene matches. The chain's CDR3 is CASRGQGFIVEQYF. The CDR3 nucleotides read TGTGCCAGCAGGGGACAGGGGTTCATAGTCGAGCAGTACTTC.

The rearrangement uses TRBV4-1 and TRBJ2-3; 12 positions match TRBD2. Trimming cost V 2 bases and J 5 bases; bases outside gene matches: 8. CDR3 length equals 17 residues. CDR1 is MGHRA and CDR2 is YSYEKL in the germline V gene. The CDR3 here is CASSQLLAGGGGDTQYF. DNA of the CDR3: TGCGCCAGCAGCCAATTACTAGCGGGGGGAGGAGGAGATACGCAGTATTTT.

The chain joins TRBV15 to TRBJ2-1, with 7 bases identical to TRBD2. This CDR3 comprises 15 residues. In germline, CDR1 is LNHNV, CDR2 YYDKDF (reference sequence). With V trimmed by 4 bases and J by 5 bases, 8 bases remained unmatched. The DNA for the CDR3 is TGTGCCACCAGCACGGCGGGAGAGTTCCACAATGAGCAGTTCTTC. Protein: CATSTAGEFHNEQFF.

This sequence joins TRBV6-5 and TRBJ2-5; perhaps TRBD1 as D (5 bases). The CDR3 has 14 amino acids. Germline CDR1 and CDR2: MNHEY and SVGAGI. V lost 5 bases and J 7 bases, leaving 17 bases between the germline ends. CDR3 sequence (DNA): TGTGCCAGCAGTACGGACCCTAGGGGTGTGACCCAGTACTTC. Translation gives CASSTDPRGVTQYF.

V is TRBV6-5 and J is TRBJ1-3, with a tentative D call TRBD1 (5 bases). The CDR3 loop spans 14 amino acids. V gave up 7 bases and J gave up 0 bases, with 10 bases separating them. CDR1 and CDR2 (germline): MNHEY, SVGAGI. The CDR3 loop reads CASNLGVSGNTIYF. CDR3 in DNA: TGTGCCAGCAACTTAGGGGTCTCTGGAAACACCATATATTTT.

The chain carries TRBV18 and TRBJ1-3, with a weak D call TRBD1 (5 bases). Germline values: CDR1 KGHSH, CDR2 LQKENI. V was shortened by 4 bases and J by 0 bases, with 10 bases between the two germline ends. This CDR3 is built from 15 residues. The CDR3 bases are TGTGCCAGCTCACGAGTGACAGCCTCTGGAAACACCATATATTTT. Translated, it gives CASSRVTASGNTIYF.

This chain connects TRBV30 to TRBJ1-6, with 9 nucleotides matching TRBD1. There are 15 residues in the CDR3. Germline lookup yields CDR1 GTSNPN and CDR2 SVGIG (reference sequence). Losses at the gene ends were 3 bases for V and 9 bases for J; bases not matched to a gene: 9. CDR3 nucleotide sequence: TGTGCCTGGAGGGTACAGGGGGCACTGGGTTCACCCCTCCACTTT. Translating it yields CAWRVQGALGSPLHF.

This clone was recorded a few times. The chain links TRBV6-2 or TRBV6-3 to TRBJ2-1, with D possibly TRBD1 on 5 matching bases. With 2 bases removed from V and 4 bases from J, the gap between germline ends came to 9 bases. The CDR3 has 14 amino acids. CDR1 is MNHEY and CDR2 is SVGEGT in the germline V gene. The CDR3 spells CASSYDQGYNEQFF. The CDR3 nucleotides read TGTGCCAGCAGTTACGACCAGGGTTACAATGAGCAGTTCTTC.

J is TRBJ1-2 and V is TRBV5-1; D is unclear. CDR3 length: 14 amino acids. CDR1 and CDR2 (germline): SGHRS, YFSETQ. The V end lost 0 bases, the J end lost 5 bases, and 11 bases lay between the germline ends. Written as DNA, the CDR3 is TGCGCCAGCAGCTTGGGTTTACAGTCTTATGGCTACACCTTC. Translated, it gives CASSLGLQSYGYTF.

The chain is built from TRBV2 and TRBJ1-1; no definite D call. This CDR3 has 13 residues. The V gene's germline CDR1 is SNHLY and CDR2 FYNNEI. Trimming cost V 10 bases and J 10 bases, with 22 bases left between them. The CDR3 is CATLGGRRTGAFF. CDR3 sequence (DNA): TGTGCCACCCTGGGAGGCCGCCGTACGGGAGCTTTCTTT. The whole variable domain, remainder taken from reference TRBV2 and TRBJ1-1, is EPEVTQTPSHQVTQMGQEVILRCVPISNHLYFYWYRQILGQKVEFLVSFYNNEISEKSEIFDDQFSVERPDGSNFTLKIRSTKLEDSAMYFCATLGGRRTGAFFGQGTRLTVV.

The chain recombines TRBV5-1 with TRBJ2-5, with 7 bases lining up with TRBD1. V lost 3 bases to trimming and J lost 7 bases; unmatched junction nucleotides: 12. Germline lookup yields CDR1 SGHRS and CDR2 YFSETQ. The CDR3 totals 15 residues. CDR3 bases: TGCGCCAGCAGCTGGGGTAGGACAGGTGGTATGACCCAGTACTTC. The encoded protein is CASSWGRTGGMTQYF.

This chain uses TRBV2 with TRBJ1-2; no clear D. The CDR3 is made up of 13 amino acids. Per the germline V gene, CDR1 is SNHLY and CDR2 is FYNNEI. Trimming removed 8 bases from V and 5 bases from J, with 15 bases in between. CDR3 nucleotides: TGTGCCAGCGACCGGGAGGAGCTTTATGGCTACACCTTC. As protein: CASDREELYGYTF.